A selection of T cell receptor beta chains follows, all from one sample in a study of breast tumors, draining lymph nodes, adjacent tissues. Each CDR3 protein gets one entry after TCRdb re-called the multiplex PCR reads with MiXCR. The profile shows tens of thousands of distinct CDR3 sequences, about 64% of them singletons. Sequences were obtained from tumor-adjacent breast tissue. The receptor source for this set is a female donor with breast cancer. Some clones in this sample may be carry-over from other donors' samples. CDR3s include the opening cysteine and the closing phenylalanine or tryptophan. The D gene is left open where the match is weak. Part of the rows lack a size; the others show once, few, many or a class for expanded clones.

v_gene,j_gene,d_gene,abundance,len,CDR3nt,CDR3aa
TRBV19,TRBJ1-2,.,once,14,TGTGCCAGTACCTATGCCGGCCCTCTCTATGGCTACACCTTC,CASTYAGPLYGYTF
TRBV29-1,TRBJ2-1,TRBD2,medium-sized,20,TGCAGCGTTGTTCTGTACCTGACTAGCGGGAGAGATGGTTCCTACAATGAGCAGTTCTTC,CSVVLYLTSGRDGSYNEQFF
TRBV24-1,TRBJ2-3,.,.,15,TGTGCCACCAGTCGCCGGGGGCAGAGCACAGATACGCAGTATTTT,CATSRRGQSTDTQYF
TRBV5-1,TRBJ2-1,.,many,12,TGCGCCAGCAGGGGTGGGGGAAGTGAGCAGTTCTTC,CASRGGGSEQFF
TRBV5-1,TRBJ1-2,TRBD1,.,14,TGCGCCAGCAGCTTGGAAAGGGGGCAATGGGGCTACACCTTC,CASSLERGQWGYTF
TRBV7-9,TRBJ1-6,TRBD1,.,18,TGTGCCAGCAGCTCGCCCTCTGGACAGGGGGCCGTTAATTCACCCCTCCACTTT,CASSSPSGQGAVNSPLHF
TRBV29-1,TRBJ2-1,.,.,14,TGCAGCGTTGAAGGAGGGGAAGGGGAGGATGAGCAGTTCTTC,CSVEGGEGEDEQFF
TRBV7-9,TRBJ2-5,TRBD2,many,17,TGTGCCAGCAGCTCGGGGGGGAACAGGGTGGGGCAAGAGCCCCAGTACTTC,CASSSGGNRVGQEPQYF
TRBV6-2/TRBV6-3,TRBJ2-1,.,.,13,TGTGCCAGCAGCTCCTCGATGGGTGATGGGCAGTTCTTC,CASSSSMGDGQFF
TRBV6-6,TRBJ2-1,TRBD2,many,15,TGTGCCAGCAGTCACGAGGCGGGACTAGGCAATGAGCAGTTCTTC,CASSHEAGLGNEQFF
TRBV11-2,TRBJ2-7,TRBD1,.,18,TGTGCCAGCAGCTTCCGCCAGACCCGCGCCCGGACAGGGGATGCGCAGTACTTC,CASSFRQTRARTGDAQYF
TRBV13,TRBJ2-7,.,.,14,TGTGCCAGCAGCGGGTTCCCTAAACACTACGAGCAGTACTTC,CASSGFPKHYEQYF
TRBV12-3/TRBV12-4,TRBJ2-7,.,.,13,TGTGCCAGCAGTTTCGAGACCGTCTACGAGCAGTACTTC,CASSFETVYEQYF
TRBV19,TRBJ2-7,.,medium-sized,13,TGTGCCAGTAGGGGTCGGGGATCCTACGAGCAGTACTTC,CASRGRGSYEQYF
TRBV12-3/TRBV12-4,TRBJ1-2,.,few,12,TGTGCCAGCAGTCGAACTAACTATGGCTACACCTTC,CASSRTNYGYTF
TRBV11-2,TRBJ1-2,.,.,14,TGTGCCAGCAGCTTAGGTCGCCAGGGGTATCGCTACACCTTC,CASSLGRQGYRYTF
TRBV7-9,TRBJ2-3,.,.,13,TGTGCCGGCCACCACTCCAACACAGATACGCAGTATTTT,CAGHHSNTDTQYF
TRBV25-1,TRBJ2-1,TRBD1,many,16,TGTGCCAGCAGTGAACTGTCGGGACAGGCCGACAATGAGCAGTTCTTC,CASSELSGQADNEQFF
TRBV13,TRBJ1-5,.,medium-sized,13,TGTGCCAGCAGCTTAGGGGGGGCTCAGCCCCAGCATTTT,CASSLGGAQPQHF
TRBV7-2,TRBJ2-3,.,medium-sized,15,TGTGCCAGCAGCTCTACCTACATTAGCACAGATACGCAGTATTTT,CASSSTYISTDTQYF
TRBV20-1,TRBJ2-2,.,.,13,TGCAGTGCTCGACAAGACCACCCTGGGGAGCTGTTTTTT,CSARQDHPGELFF
TRBV7-9,TRBJ1-5,.,.,12,TGTGCCAGCAGCTTGATGGATCAGCCCCAGCATTTT,CASSLMDQPQHF
TRBV7-9,TRBJ1-1,.,many,12,TGTGCCAGCAGCTTACTGGACACTGAAGCTTTCTTT,CASSLLDTEAFF
TRBV6-1,TRBJ1-3,.,once,17,TGTGCCAGCACCCGAACGGTACAGGGCGGGGGAAGAAACACCATATATTTT,CASTRTVQGGGRNTIYF
TRBV29-1,TRBJ2-3,.,.,14,TGCAGCGTTGTACTTTCCCAAAGGGGAGATACGCAGTATTTT,CSVVLSQRGDTQYF
TRBV10-3,TRBJ2-3,.,.,13,TGTGCCATCAGTGTAGGGGTCGCAGATACGCAGTATTTT,CAISVGVADTQYF
TRBV9,TRBJ1-6,.,.,13,TGTGCCAGCAGCGAATCTCAGGGTTCACCCCTCCACTTT,CASSESQGSPLHF
TRBV2,TRBJ1-4,TRBD1,many,14,TGTGCCAGCAGTGAGGACAGGGGTAATGAAAAACTGTTTTTT,CASSEDRGNEKLFF
TRBV5-1,TRBJ1-2,.,once,10,TGCGCCAGCAGCTTGGATAGCTACACCTTC,CASSLDSYTF
TRBV7-2,TRBJ2-3,TRBD2,.,15,TGTGCCAGCAGCTTAGGACTAGCGGGACGGCGTGCGCAGTATTTT,CASSLGLAGRRAQYF
TRBV20-1,TRBJ2-3,.,.,13,TGCAGTTCAGTCCAGGCTCTCACAGATACGCAGTATTTT,CSSVQALTDTQYF
TRBV11-3,TRBJ2-7,.,medium-sized,13,TGTGCCAGCAGCTTAGGAGTGGACTACGAGCAGTACTTC,CASSLGVDYEQYF
TRBV10-3,TRBJ2-7,.,medium-sized,16,TGTGCCATCAGTGAGTCGCCCTGGGACACCACCTACGAGCAGTACTTC,CAISESPWDTTYEQYF
TRBV29-1,TRBJ2-1,.,.,13,TGCAGCGTTGACGTGGGGGCAGGCAATGAGCAGTTCTTC,CSVDVGAGNEQFF
TRBV7-6,TRBJ2-2,TRBD1,.,16,TGTGCCAGCAGCTCTAAGACAGGGGTGAGCACCGGGGAGCTGTTTTTT,CASSSKTGVSTGELFF
TRBV5-1,TRBJ2-1,.,.,12,TGCGCCAGCAGCTTGGGGACAAATGAGCAGTTCTTC,CASSLGTNEQFF
TRBV6-1,TRBJ2-3,TRBD2,many,17,TGTGCCAGCAGTCAAGCCGGGTGGCAGGGAGGGACAGATACGCAGTATTTT,CASSQAGWQGGTDTQYF
TRBV10-3,TRBJ2-7,.,.,14,TGTGCCATCAGCGAACTCGGGAACAACTACGAGCAGTACTTC,CAISELGNNYEQYF
TRBV9,TRBJ2-1,.,.,12,TGTGCCAGCAGCGCCGAGTTGCATGAGCAGTTCTTC,CASSAELHEQFF
TRBV6-5,TRBJ2-7,.,.,12,TGTGCCAGCAGCCCACGGGGCAGCGAGCAGTACTTC,CASSPRGSEQYF
TRBV19,TRBJ1-4,TRBD1,many,15,TGTGCCAGTAGTGTCTCAGGGGGCTGGGGTGAAAAACTGTTTTTT,CASSVSGGWGEKLFF
TRBV6-6,TRBJ2-7,TRBD2,medium-sized,13,TGTGCCAGCAGACTTAGCGGGAGCTACGAGCAGTACTTC,CASRLSGSYEQYF
TRBV9,TRBJ2-7,.,medium-sized,15,TGTGCCAGCAGCGTAGATCCGGACAGTACCTACGAGCAGTACTTC,CASSVDPDSTYEQYF
TRBV7-2,TRBJ2-7,.,.,12,TGTGCCAGCAGCTTGAACGTCGCCGAGCAGTACTTC,CASSLNVAEQYF
TRBV10-3,TRBJ1-4,.,.,16,TGTGCCATCGGTGGGTCCGGTGGTGTTAATAATGAAAAACTGTTTTTT,CAIGGSGGVNNEKLFF
TRBV5-4,TRBJ2-7,.,few,14,TGTGCCAGCAGCACGGACCCACTACCTTACGAGCAGTACTTC,CASSTDPLPYEQYF
TRBV28,TRBJ1-6,.,once,14,TGTGCCAGCAGACTTCGGGCTCTGTATTCACCCCTCCACTTT,CASRLRALYSPLHF
TRBV12-3/TRBV12-4,TRBJ2-1,.,many,14,TGTGCCAGCAGTTTCGGGCAGGGTTCCAATGAGCAGTTCTTC,CASSFGQGSNEQFF
TRBV20-1,TRBJ2-5,.,.,17,TGCAGTGCTCCTCCTAGCGAGAGGTCCCCAGGGGGAGAGACCCAGTACTTC,CSAPPSERSPGGETQYF
TRBV19,TRBJ1-6,.,.,17,TGTGCCAGTAGTATCATTGACGGGAGCTCCTATAATTCACCCCTCCACTTT,CASSIIDGSSYNSPLHF
TRBV20-1,TRBJ1-6,TRBD1,medium-sized,13,TGCAGCGGGACAGGGGCTTATAATTCACCCCTCCACTTT,CSGTGAYNSPLHF
TRBV3-1,TRBJ1-4,.,few,13,TGTGCCAGCAGCCAAGCAGGGGATGAAAAACTGTTTTTT,CASSQAGDEKLFF
TRBV5-6,TRBJ1-2,TRBD1,.,14,TGTGCCAGCAGCCCCCCTGACAGGGGGCACGGCTACACCTTC,CASSPPDRGHGYTF
TRBV20-1,TRBJ2-1,.,.,13,TGCAGTGCGTCCGGGACCACCCGGAATGAGCAGTTCTTC,CSASGTTRNEQFF
TRBV7-7,TRBJ2-5,.,.,14,TGTGCTAGCAGCGGCGTGGGAGATCGGGAGACCCAGTACTTC,CASSGVGDRETQYF
TRBV11-2,TRBJ2-7,TRBD1,many,15,TGTGCCAGCAGCTCGACCGGGACAGCGTTCGGGGAGCAGTACTTC,CASSSTGTAFGEQYF
TRBV7-9,TRBJ2-5,TRBD2,.,16,TGTGCCAGCAGCCCCCGGGGACTAGCGGGGCTGGAGACCCAGTACTTC,CASSPRGLAGLETQYF
TRBV19,TRBJ1-4,.,.,14,TGTGCCAGTAGTATTATTCGGGCTAATGAAAAACTGTTTTTT,CASSIIRANEKLFF
TRBV7-3,TRBJ1-2,TRBD1,few,14,TGTGCCAGCAGCCTAGGACAGGGTGCCTATGGCTACACCTTC,CASSLGQGAYGYTF